Detailed here is one T cell receptor (beta chain). Patients from Seattle were sampled longitudinally, starting during active infection. This record belongs to a study of blood T cell repertoires in COVID-19. Background on the study: Whether acute or convalescent, the COVID-19 samples came from the United States, Italy and Spain.

CDR3 length: 15 amino acids. The germline V and J ends were trimmed by 4 bases and 1 base, with 10 bases remaining between them. The V gene's germline CDR1 is LGHDT and CDR2 YNNKEL (reference sequence). The data were produced by immunoSEQ multiplex PCR, yet TCRdb's version contains in-frame clones alone and is incomplete. The table lists 250,000 to 400,000 clones, 85% to 90% of them singletons, with under 3.5% in the top ten. The receptor was derived from a woman in her thirties with COVID-19, enrolled during active disease. The sequencing input was peripheral blood. The gene calls are TRBV3-1 (or the pseudogene TRBV3-2) and TRBJ1-4; a possible D gene is TRBD1 (5 bases). This CDR3 is CASSPPRVTNEKLFF. CDR3 in DNA: TGTGCCAGCAGCCCACCCAGGGTAACTAATGAAAAACTGTTTTTT.